These 11 T cell receptor beta chains came from one sample sequenced in a study of blood T cell repertoires in COVID-19. The method was immunoSEQ multiplex PCR; TCRdb's version includes in-frame clones alone and lacks a portion of them. The table lists about 62,000 clones, around 85% of them singletons. Source material: peripheral blood. The receptors shown here come from a woman aged 80 or over with active or convalescent COVID-19.

This clone was seen once. The gene calls are TRBV3-1 (or the pseudogene TRBV3-2) and TRBJ2-3, with a tentative D call TRBD2 (5 bases). Germline values: CDR1 LGHDT, CDR2 YNNKEL (reference sequence). V shed 1 base and J shed 1 base, with 15 bases lying between them. This CDR3 has 17 residues. The CDR3 DNA is TGTGCCAGCAGCCAAGGGCCGCACGGGGAAGGCACAGATACGCAGTATTTT. It translates to CASSQGPHGEGTDTQYF.

This clone appeared once. V and J are TRBV4-1 and TRBJ1-6; 8 nucleotides match TRBD1. The length of the CDR3 is 17 residues. The V segment lost 4 bases and the J segment 0 bases; nucleotides outside the gene matches: 5. The germline V gene encodes CDR1 MGHRA and CDR2 YSYEKL. CDR3 coding DNA: TGCGCCAGCAGCCGAGGACAGGGAAGCTCCTATAATTCACCCCTCCACTTT. It codes for CASSRGQGSSYNSPLHF.

The rearrangement joins TRBV27 to TRBJ1-2; D gene unclear. Deletions cut 0 bases from V and 7 bases from J, with 15 bases between. The CDR3 totals 15 residues. Per the germline V gene, CDR1 is MNHEY and CDR2 is SMNVEV (reference sequence). The CDR3 spells CASSLSAGPRGGYTF. The CDR3 bases are TGTGCCAGCAGTTTATCAGCCGGGCCCCGGGGTGGCTACACCTTC.

The genes are TRBV6-5 and TRBJ2-5, with D possibly TRBD2 on 6 matching bases. CDR1 and CDR2 (germline): MNHEY, SVGAGI. The CDR3 sequence is 16 residues long. V was trimmed by 0 bases and J by 7 bases, leaving 18 bases between them. CDR3 sequence (DNA): TGTGCCAGCAGTTACTCGAGTAGGGGACTTCGGGGGACCCAGTACTTC. This sequence encodes CASSYSSRGLRGTQYF.

J is TRBJ1-5 and V is TRBV4-1; a weak D match, TRBD1 (5 bases). V gave up 4 bases and J gave up 1 base, with 8 bases separating them. The CDR3 sequence is 14 residues long. Germline-derived CDR1 and CDR2 are MGHRA and YSYEKL. The CDR3 is CASSRRVSNQPQHF. The DNA of the CDR3 is TGCGCCAGCAGCCGCAGGGTGAGCAATCAGCCCCAGCATTTT.

This rearrangement joins TRBV13 to TRBJ1-5, with D unclear. The CDR3 contains 13 residues. V was trimmed by 0 bases and J by 6 bases, leaving 6 bases between them. Germline CDR1 and CDR2: PRHDT and FYEKMQ (reference sequence). CDR3 sequence (DNA): TGTGCCAGCAGCTTAGGCCAGGCTCAGCCCCAGCATTTT. Translating gives CASSLGQAQPQHF. Looking up the rest from reference TRBV13 and TRBJ1-5 gives the full variable domain: AAGVIQSPRHLIKEKRETATLKCYPIPRHDTVYWYQQGPGQDPQFLISFYEKMQSDKGSIPDRFSAQQFSDYHSELNMSSLELGDSALYFCASSLGQAQPQHFGDGTRLSIL.

The rearrangement links TRBV7-8 to TRBJ1-1, with 7 bases that match TRBD1. Trimming removed 5 bases from V and 13 bases from J; junction bases left unmatched: 7. Germline V gene lookup returns CDR1 SGHVS and CDR2 FQNEAQ. The CDR3 loop spans 11 amino acids. This chain's CDR3 is CASSQGVVDFF. The CDR3 DNA sequence: TGTGCCAGCAGCCAGGGGGTGGTAGATTTCTTT.

J is TRBJ1-2 and V is TRBV2; D remains ambiguous. Germline V gene lookup returns CDR1 SNHLY and CDR2 FYNNEI. This CDR3 comprises 13 residues. Deletions cut 11 bases from V and 2 bases from J, with 15 bases between. CDR3 residues: CAGRTDANYGYTF. The CDR3 DNA is TGTGCCGGGAGGACCGATGCCAACTATGGCTACACCTTC.

The gene calls are TRBV10-1 and TRBJ2-3, with D uncertain. Germline-derived CDR1 and CDR2 are WNHNN and SYGVQD (reference sequence). This CDR3 has 13 residues. The V gene lost 2 bases and the J gene lost 2 bases, with 5 bases spanning the gap. CDR3 residues: CASSETDTDTQYF. The CDR3 DNA reads as TGCGCCAGCAGTGAGACAGACACAGATACGCAGTATTTT.

This chain uses TRBV5-4 with TRBJ2-1; possibly TRBD2 for D (7 bases). Germline CDR1 SGHNT, CDR2 YYREEE (reference sequence). The CDR3 contains 16 residues. Trimming took off 3 bases at V and 6 bases at J, with 19 bases between the two ends. As DNA, the CDR3 is TGTGCCAGCAGCTCGGGGGGCCAGCTAGCTAGCAATGAGCAGTTCTTC. This gives the protein CASSSGGQLASNEQFF.

The CDR3: CASSLRGTEAFF. DNA of the CDR3: TGTGCCAGCAGTTTGCGGGGGACTGAAGCTTTCTTT. The chain employs TRBV6-6 and TRBJ1-1, with D possibly TRBD1 on 5 matching bases. V lost 4 bases and J 5 bases, leaving 8 bases between the germline ends. This CDR3 is built from 12 residues. Germline CDR1 MNHNY, CDR2 SVGAGI (reference sequence).